This paragraph covers one TCR beta chain sequence. This sample stems from a study of cytomegalovirus exposure and HLA in healthy donors. It was with 60 Vbeta and 13 Jbeta primers that the PCR ran. Study processing details: Around 80 million unique TCR beta chains, roughly 11 million of them shared, were counted by a later analysis. The table came from immunoSEQ multiplex PCR; TCRdb's copy has only in-frame clones and leaves some out. The V and J calls and clone size are taken from that table; D and trimming were inferred from the DNA. The sample lists some 200,000 clones, roughly 80% occurring once. This receptor was obtained from a woman in her 50s in good health and CMV-seropositive. The sequenced sample was PBMCs.

The CDR3 coding sequence is TGCGCCAGCAGCCAGGAAACAGGGGTGAACACTGAAGCTTTCTTT. Protein product: CASSQETGVNTEAFF. The chain employs TRBV4-3 and TRBJ1-1; 7 bases map to TRBD1. Germline CDR1 reads LGHNA; CDR2 reads YSLEER. The CDR3 contains 15 residues. J gave up 0 bases and V 3 bases, and 4 bases lay outside the gene matches.